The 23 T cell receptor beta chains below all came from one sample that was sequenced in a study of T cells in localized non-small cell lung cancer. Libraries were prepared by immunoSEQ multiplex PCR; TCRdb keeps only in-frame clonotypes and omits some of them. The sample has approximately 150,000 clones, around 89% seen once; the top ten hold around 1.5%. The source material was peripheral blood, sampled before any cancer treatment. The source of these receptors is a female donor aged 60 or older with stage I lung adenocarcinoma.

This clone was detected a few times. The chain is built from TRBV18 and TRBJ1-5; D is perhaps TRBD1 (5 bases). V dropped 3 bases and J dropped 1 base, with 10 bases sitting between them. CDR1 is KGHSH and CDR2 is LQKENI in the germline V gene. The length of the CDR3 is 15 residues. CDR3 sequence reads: CASSPGGLSNQPQHF. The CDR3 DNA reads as TGTGCCAGCTCACCCGGGGGTCTGAGCAATCAGCCCCAGCATTTT.

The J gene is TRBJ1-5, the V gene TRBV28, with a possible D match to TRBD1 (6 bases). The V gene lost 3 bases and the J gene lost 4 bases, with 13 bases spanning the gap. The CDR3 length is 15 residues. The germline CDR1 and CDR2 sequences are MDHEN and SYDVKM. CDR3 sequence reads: CASSLMLGANQPQHF. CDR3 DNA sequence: TGTGCCAGCAGTTTGATGTTGGGGGCTAATCAGCCCCAGCATTTT.

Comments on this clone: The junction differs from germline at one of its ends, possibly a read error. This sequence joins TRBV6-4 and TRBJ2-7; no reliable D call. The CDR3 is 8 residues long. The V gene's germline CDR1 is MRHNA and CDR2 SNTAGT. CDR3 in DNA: TGTGCCAGCCGAACGGACCCCTTC. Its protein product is CASRTDPF.

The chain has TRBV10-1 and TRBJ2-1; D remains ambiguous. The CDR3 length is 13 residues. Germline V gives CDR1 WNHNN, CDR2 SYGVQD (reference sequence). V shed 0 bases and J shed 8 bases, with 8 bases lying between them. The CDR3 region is CASSESSIHEQFF. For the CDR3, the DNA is TGCGCCAGCAGTGAGTCGAGCATCCATGAGCAGTTCTTC.

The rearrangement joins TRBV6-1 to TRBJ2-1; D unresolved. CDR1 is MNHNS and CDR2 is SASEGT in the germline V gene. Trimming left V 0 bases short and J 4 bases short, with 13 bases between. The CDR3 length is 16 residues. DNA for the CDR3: TGTGCCAGCAGTGAAGCCCCTCCTCCTCCTTACAATGAGCAGTTCTTC. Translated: CASSEAPPPPYNEQFF.

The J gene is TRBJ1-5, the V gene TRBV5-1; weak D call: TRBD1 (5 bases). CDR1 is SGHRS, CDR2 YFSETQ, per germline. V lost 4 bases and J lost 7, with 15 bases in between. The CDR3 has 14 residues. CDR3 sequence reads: CASSAGLSGQPQHF. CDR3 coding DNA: TGCGCCAGCAGCGCGGGACTTAGCGGACAGCCCCAGCATTTT.

CDR3 residues: CASSSLLGLAASSEQYF. The CDR3 nucleotides read TGTGCCAGCAGCTCCCTACTAGGACTAGCGGCATCTAGCGAGCAGTACTTC. The chain is built from TRBV7-2 and TRBJ2-7, with TRBD2 identical over 10 bases. From germline, CDR1 is SGHTA and CDR2 FQGNSA. This CDR3 has 17 amino acids. Trimming cost V 4 bases and J 6 bases; bases outside gene matches: 15.

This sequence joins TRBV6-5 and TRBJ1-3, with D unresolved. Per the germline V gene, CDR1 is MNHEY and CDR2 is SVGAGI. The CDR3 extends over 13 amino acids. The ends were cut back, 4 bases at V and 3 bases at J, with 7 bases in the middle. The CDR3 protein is CASSFSVGNTIYF. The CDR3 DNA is TGTGCCAGCAGTTTTTCAGTTGGAAACACCATATATTTT.

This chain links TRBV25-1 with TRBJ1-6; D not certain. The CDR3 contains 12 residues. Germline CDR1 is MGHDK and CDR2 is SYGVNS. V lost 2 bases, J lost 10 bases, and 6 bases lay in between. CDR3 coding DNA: TGTGCCAGCAGTGAACAAGGATCACCCCTCCACTTT. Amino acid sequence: CASSEQGSPLHF.

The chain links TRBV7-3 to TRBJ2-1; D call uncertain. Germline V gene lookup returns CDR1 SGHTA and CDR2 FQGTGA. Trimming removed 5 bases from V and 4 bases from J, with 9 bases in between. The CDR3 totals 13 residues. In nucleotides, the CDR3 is TGTGCCAGCAGCCGTCGGTTGTACAATGAGCAGTTCTTC. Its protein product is CASSRRLYNEQFF.

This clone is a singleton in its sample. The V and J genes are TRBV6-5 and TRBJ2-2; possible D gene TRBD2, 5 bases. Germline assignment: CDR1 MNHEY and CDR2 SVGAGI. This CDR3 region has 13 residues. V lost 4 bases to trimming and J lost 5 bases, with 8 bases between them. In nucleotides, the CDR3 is TGTGCCAGCAGTTCCCGGACTACCGGGGAGCTGTTTTTT. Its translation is CASSSRTTGELFF.

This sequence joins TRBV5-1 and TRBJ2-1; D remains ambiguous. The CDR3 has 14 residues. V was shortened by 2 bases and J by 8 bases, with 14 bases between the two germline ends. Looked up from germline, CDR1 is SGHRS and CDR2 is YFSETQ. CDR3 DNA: TGCGCCAGCAGCTTCGATCGGGTGGGCGATGAGCAGTTCTTC. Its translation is CASSFDRVGDEQFF.

The CDR3 protein is CASSPTVLGSKRGDEQFF. CDR3 DNA sequence: TGTGCCAGCAGCCCAACTGTGCTCGGGAGCAAACGGGGTGATGAGCAGTTCTTC. V usage is TRBV7-6 and J usage is TRBJ2-1, with a possible D match to TRBD2 (6 bases). Germline loops: CDR1 SGHVS, CDR2 FNYEAQ. V lost 5 bases and J 8 bases, leaving 28 bases between the germline ends. CDR3 length: 18 residues.

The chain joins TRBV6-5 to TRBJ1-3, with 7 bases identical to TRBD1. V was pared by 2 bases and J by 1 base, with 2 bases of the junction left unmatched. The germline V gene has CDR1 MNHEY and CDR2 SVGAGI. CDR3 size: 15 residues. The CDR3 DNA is TGTGCCAGCAGTTACCAGGGGGTTTCTGGAAACACCATATATTTT. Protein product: CASSYQGVSGNTIYF.

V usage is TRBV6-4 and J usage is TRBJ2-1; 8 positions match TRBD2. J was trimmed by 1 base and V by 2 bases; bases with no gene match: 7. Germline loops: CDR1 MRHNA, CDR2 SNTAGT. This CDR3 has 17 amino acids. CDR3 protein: CASSDLGKRGSYNEQFF. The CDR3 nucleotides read TGTGCCAGCAGTGACCTAGGGAAGCGGGGGTCCTACAATGAGCAGTTCTTC.

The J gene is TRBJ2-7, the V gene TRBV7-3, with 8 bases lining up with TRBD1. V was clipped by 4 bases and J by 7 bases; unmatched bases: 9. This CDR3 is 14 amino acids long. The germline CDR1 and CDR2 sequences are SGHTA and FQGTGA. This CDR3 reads CASSSMGQAEEQYF. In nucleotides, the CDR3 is TGTGCCAGCAGCTCAATGGGACAGGCGGAGGAGCAGTACTTC.

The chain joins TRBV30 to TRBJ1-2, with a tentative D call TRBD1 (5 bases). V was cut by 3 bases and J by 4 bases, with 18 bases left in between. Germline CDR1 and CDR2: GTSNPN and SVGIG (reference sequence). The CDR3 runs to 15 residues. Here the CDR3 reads CAWSFSGRGAYGYTF. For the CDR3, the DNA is TGTGCCTGGAGCTTTTCAGGGAGGGGAGCCTATGGCTACACCTTC.

CDR3 sequence reads: CASSLEGSTEQFF. The CDR3 DNA is TGTGCCAGCAGCTTAGAAGGCAGCACTGAGCAGTTCTTC. J is TRBJ2-1 and V is TRBV11-3; D uncertain. The CDR3 spans 13 residues. Per the germline V gene, CDR1 is SGHNT and CDR2 is YENEEA. The germline V and J ends were trimmed by 0 bases and 9 bases, with 9 bases remaining between them. Full variable domain (remainder filled in from reference TRBV11-3 and TRBJ2-1): EAGVVQSPRYKIIEKKQPVAFWCNPISGHNTLYWYLQNLGQGPELLIRYENEEAVDDSQLPKDRFSAERLKGVDSTLKIQPAELGDSAVYLCASSLEGSTEQFFGPGTRLTVL.

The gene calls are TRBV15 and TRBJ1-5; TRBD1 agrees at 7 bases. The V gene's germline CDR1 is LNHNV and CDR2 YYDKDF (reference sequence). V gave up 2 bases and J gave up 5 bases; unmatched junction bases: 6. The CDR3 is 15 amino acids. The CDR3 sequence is CATSRRQGRDQPQHF. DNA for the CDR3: TGTGCCACCAGCAGACGACAGGGAAGGGATCAGCCCCAGCATTTT.

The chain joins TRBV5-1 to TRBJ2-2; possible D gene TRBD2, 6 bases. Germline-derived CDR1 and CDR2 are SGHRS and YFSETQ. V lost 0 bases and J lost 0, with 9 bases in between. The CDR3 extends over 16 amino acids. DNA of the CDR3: TGCGCCAGCAGCTTGGTTGCGGGGTCGAACACCGGGGAGCTGTTTTTT. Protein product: CASSLVAGSNTGELFF.

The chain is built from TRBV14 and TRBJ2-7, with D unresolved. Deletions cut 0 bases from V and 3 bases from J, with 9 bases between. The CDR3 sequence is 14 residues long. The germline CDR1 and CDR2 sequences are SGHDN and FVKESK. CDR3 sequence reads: CASSQDIGFYEQYF. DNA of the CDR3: TGTGCCAGCAGCCAAGATATCGGGTTCTACGAGCAGTACTTC.

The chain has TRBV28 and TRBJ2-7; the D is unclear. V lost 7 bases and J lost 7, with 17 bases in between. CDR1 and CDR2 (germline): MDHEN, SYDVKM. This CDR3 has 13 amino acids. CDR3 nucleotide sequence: TGTGCCAGCATATCAACGGTCCGTAGAGAGCAGTACTTC. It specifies CASISTVRREQYF.

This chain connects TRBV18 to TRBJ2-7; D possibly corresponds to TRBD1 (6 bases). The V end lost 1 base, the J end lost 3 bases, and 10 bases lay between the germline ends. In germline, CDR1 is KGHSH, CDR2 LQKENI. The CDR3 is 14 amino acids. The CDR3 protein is CASSPLDSRYEQYF. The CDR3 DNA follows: TGTGCCAGCTCACCACTGGACAGCCGCTACGAGCAGTACTTC.